These 14 T cell receptor beta chains were all obtained from the same sample, sequenced in a study of siplizumab effects on memory and regulatory T cells. The repertoire was sequenced with immunoSEQ multiplex PCR; TCRdb's copy has only in-frame clones and lacks some. The sample carries more than 95,000 clones, over 90% recorded once. Sequenced sample: Tregs sorted from blood. All receptors come from a human donor in good health.

The gene calls are TRBV5-1 and TRBJ2-2, with 9 nucleotides matching TRBD1. With 4 bases clipped from V and 7 bases from J, the junction kept 8 bases outside the gene matches. The CDR3 is 15 residues long. The germline gives CDR1 SGHRS, CDR2 YFSETQ. In nucleotides, the CDR3 is TGCGCCAGCAGCCCCGGACAGGGGTTGGGCGGGGAGCTGTTTTTT. It codes for CASSPGQGLGGELFF.

The chain links TRBV5-6 to TRBJ1-1; D gene unclear. This CDR3 contains 13 residues. Germline CDR1 SGHDT, CDR2 YYEEEE. Trimming took 5 bases from V and 1 from J, leaving 9 bases between them. The DNA of the CDR3 is TGTGCCAGCAGTTACTATGGGAACACTGAAGCTTTCTTT. This gives the protein CASSYYGNTEAFF.

The rearrangement uses TRBV5-1 and TRBJ1-2; D is perhaps TRBD1 (5 bases). From germline, CDR1 is SGHRS and CDR2 YFSETQ. V was trimmed by 0 bases and J by 1 base, leaving 10 bases between them. CDR3 length: 15 amino acids. In DNA, the CDR3 is TGCGCCAGCAGCTTGGGAGGGGTGCATAACTATGGCTACACCTTC. Protein product: CASSLGGVHNYGYTF.

The V call is TRBV10-3, the J call TRBJ1-2; no reliable D call. The CDR3 totals 17 residues. In germline, CDR1 is ENHRY, CDR2 SYGVKD. The V and J ends lost 0 bases and 1 base respectively, with 15 bases between them. The CDR3 is CAISESRMTGINYGYTF. In DNA form, the CDR3 reads TGTGCCATCAGTGAGTCGAGGATGACGGGAATTAACTATGGCTACACCTTC.

This clone appeared once. The chain joins TRBV19 to TRBJ2-2, with 11 bases that match TRBD1. Losses at the gene ends were 9 bases for V and 6 bases for J; bases not matched to a gene: 15. CDR3 size: 17 residues. From germline, CDR1 is LNHDA and CDR2 SQIVND (reference sequence). CDR3 nucleotide sequence: TGTGCCAGCAAATTCGGATCGACGGGACAGGGGGCCGGGGAGCTGTTTTTT. This gives the protein CASKFGSTGQGAGELFF.

DNA of the CDR3: TGTGCCAGCAGTGATCTAGGTCCCACAGATACGCAGTATTTT. Protein sequence: CASSDLGPTDTQYF. The V call is TRBV25-1, the J call TRBJ2-3; the D is unclear. V lost 3 bases to trimming and J lost 2 bases, with 9 bases between them. The CDR3 totals 14 residues. CDR1 is MGHDK and CDR2 is SYGVNS in the germline V gene. Supplemented by reference TRBV25-1 and TRBJ2-3, the full variable domain reads EADIYQTPRYLVIGTGKKITLECSQTMGHDKMYWYQQDPGMELHLIHYSYGVNSTEKGDLSSESTVSRIRTEHFPLTLESARPSHTSQYLCASSDLGPTDTQYFGPGTRLTVL.

The chain uses TRBV9 and TRBJ2-4; 10 bases are shared with TRBD2. Germline CDR1 and CDR2: SGDLS and YYNGEE. The CDR3 contains 16 residues. V gave up 4 bases and J gave up 8 bases; unmatched junction bases: 12. The CDR3 DNA follows: TGTGCCAGCAGCACTGGGACTAGCGCTTACCGCGACATTCAGTACTTC. It is translated as CASSTGTSAYRDIQYF.

The chain has TRBV6-5 and TRBJ1-2, with TRBD1 as a possible D gene (6 bases). Germline V gene sequence: CDR1 MNHEY, CDR2 SVGAGI. V lost 6 bases and J 7 bases, leaving 15 bases between the germline ends. The CDR3 contains 13 residues. As DNA, the CDR3 is TGTGCCAGCAGGCAAGCGGGGGCTGGTGGCTACACCTTC. It encodes CASRQAGAGGYTF.

The chain links TRBV7-3 to TRBJ2-1; D remains unclear. V was pared by 2 bases and J by 6 bases, with 5 bases between. The CDR3 is 12 residues long. CDR1 is SGHTA and CDR2 is FQGTGA in the germline V gene. In DNA, the CDR3 is TGTGCCAGCAGCTTATGGCCCAATGAGCAGTTCTTC. Its translation: CASSLWPNEQFF.

This chain links TRBV2 with TRBJ2-1, with 8 bases that match TRBD2. The V gene's germline CDR1 is SNHLY and CDR2 FYNNEI. The CDR3 runs 16 residues. V gave up 3 bases and J gave up 6 bases; unmatched junction bases: 10. CDR3 DNA: TGTGCCAGCAGTGAGGACGGGGGGGCCTATGGCAATGAGCAGTTCTTC. Translation gives CASSEDGGAYGNEQFF.

The J gene is TRBJ2-2, the V gene TRBV5-1; 7 positions match TRBD1. Looked up from germline, CDR1 is SGHRS and CDR2 is YFSETQ. This CDR3 comprises 14 residues. V trimming: 1 base; J trimming: 6 bases; junction bases outside the gene matches: 3. CDR3 loop: CASSLSQGAGELFF. CDR3 sequence (DNA): TGCGCCAGCAGCTTGAGCCAGGGGGCCGGGGAGCTGTTTTTT. Combining the CDR3 with reference TRBV5-1 and TRBJ2-2 gives the whole variable domain KAGVTQTPRYLIKTRGQQVTLSCSPISGHRSVSWYQQTPGQGLQFLFEYFSETQRNKGNFPGRFSGRQFSNSRSEMNVSTLELGDSALYLCASSLSQGAGELFFGEGSRLTVL.

The chain carries TRBV9 and TRBJ2-1; D not resolved. The CDR3 spans 13 residues. Germline V CDR1 and CDR2: SGDLS, YYNGEE. Trimming left V 4 bases short and J 1 base short, with 6 bases between. CDR3 nucleotides: TGTGCCAGCAGCCCCGGTTCCTACAATGAGCAGTTCTTC. Its protein product is CASSPGSYNEQFF.

The chain is built from TRBV25-1 and TRBJ1-4; the D gene is possibly TRBD1 (5 bases). The CDR3 consists of 15 residues. Germline-derived CDR1 and CDR2 are MGHDK and SYGVNS. V lost 4 bases and J lost 4, with 13 bases in between. The CDR3 DNA reads TGTGCCAGCAGTGGCCCACGGGGGGGTAATGAAAAACTGTTTTTT. Translated: CASSGPRGGNEKLFF.

The CDR3 DNA reads as TGTGCCTGGCGCCGGCAGCTAGCCGGGGAGCTGTTTTTT. This gives the protein CAWRRQLAGELFF. The chain combines TRBV30 with TRBJ2-2, with no clear D. Deletions cut 5 bases from V and 6 bases from J, with 13 bases between. CDR3 length equals 13 residues. Germline loops: CDR1 GTSNPN, CDR2 SVGIG (reference sequence).